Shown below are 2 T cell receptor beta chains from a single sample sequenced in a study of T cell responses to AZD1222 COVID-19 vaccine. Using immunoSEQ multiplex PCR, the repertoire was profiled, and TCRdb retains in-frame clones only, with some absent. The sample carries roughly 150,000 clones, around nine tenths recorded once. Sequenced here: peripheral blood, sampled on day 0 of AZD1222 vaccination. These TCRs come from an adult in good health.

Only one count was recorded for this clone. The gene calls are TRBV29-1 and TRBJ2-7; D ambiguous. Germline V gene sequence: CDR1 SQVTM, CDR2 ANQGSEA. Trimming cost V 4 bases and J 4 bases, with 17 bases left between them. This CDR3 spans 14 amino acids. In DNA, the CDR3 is TGCAGCGTTGCGGCTGGACGGAATTTATACGAGCAGTACTTC. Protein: CSVAAGRNLYEQYF.

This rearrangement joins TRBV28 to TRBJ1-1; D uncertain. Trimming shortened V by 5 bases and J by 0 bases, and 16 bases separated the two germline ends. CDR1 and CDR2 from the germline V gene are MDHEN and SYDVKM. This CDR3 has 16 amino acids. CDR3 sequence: CASSASGVTMNTEAFF. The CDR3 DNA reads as TGTGCCAGCAGTGCCTCCGGAGTAACAATGAACACTGAAGCTTTCTTT.